This entry concerns a single T cell receptor beta chain. Its antigen is unidentified. This specimen comes from a study of cytomegalovirus exposure and HLA in healthy donors. Study-wide findings and caveats: TCR association rates varied by HLA locus in a later analysis, with DRB1 highest and HLA-C lowest. Productive rates of about 87% or about 30% were seen for most TCR beta V segments in an earlier analysis.

Trimming removed 5 bases from V and 5 bases from J, with 15 bases in between. The CDR3 is made up of 14 amino acids. Germline loops: CDR1 SGHTA, CDR2 FQGTGA. This PCR relied on a set of 60 Vbeta primers and 13 Jbeta primers. Here immunoSEQ multiplex PCR was the method, and the copy in TCRdb shows in-frame clones only, minus some. The table shows 90,000 to 150,000 clones, with around two thirds occurring only once. The J gene is TRBJ1-1, the V gene TRBV7-3, with a tentative D call TRBD1 (6 bases). The TCR sequence derives from a woman aged 35 to 49 in good health and CMV-seropositive. Sequenced input: PBMCs. The CDR3 protein is CASSPQGGGTEAFF. CDR3 nucleotide sequence: TGTGCCAGCAGCCCACAGGGAGGGGGGACTGAAGCTTTCTTT.